Below are 12 T cell receptor beta chains sequenced from a single sample in a study of shared clonotypes between healthy human individuals. Measured with immunoSEQ multiplex PCR; TCRdb has only the in-frame clones, and not every one. Here the sample spans over a million clones, about 80% being singletons. Sequenced: memory CD4+ T cells from PBMCs. Sample subset: CD45RA-negative fraction. These receptors all stem from a man aged 18 to 30 in good health. Some clones in this sample may be carry-over from other donors' samples.

As for this clone: The same CDR3 also results from other DNA sequences found in this sample. The rearrangement joins TRBV7-3 to TRBJ2-5; D might be TRBD2 (5 bases). V lost 0 bases, J lost 5 bases, and 7 bases lay in between. Germline V lookup: CDR1 SGHTA, CDR2 FQGTGA. This CDR3 comprises 13 residues. CDR3 sequence: CASSLTREETQYF. CDR3 DNA sequence: TGTGCCAGCAGCTTAACTAGGGAGGAGACCCAGTACTTC.

A single count supports this clone. This chain uses TRBV6-6 with TRBJ1-2, with 7 bases that match TRBD1. CDR3 length: 13 amino acids. Trimming took 7 bases from V and 2 from J; bases not matched to a gene: 4. Germline CDR1 MNHNY, CDR2 SVGAGI (reference sequence). This chain's CDR3 is CASTTGTNYGYTF. For the CDR3, the DNA is TGTGCCAGCACGACAGGGACCAACTATGGCTACACCTTC.

The chain joins TRBV18 to TRBJ1-1; TRBD1 aligns across 7 bases. The CDR3 is 15 amino acids. The trim removed 8 bases at V and 1 base at J, leaving 10 bases unmatched. The germline CDR1 and CDR2 sequences are KGHSH and LQKENI. CDR3 amino acids: CASTQQGGENTEAFF. In DNA, the CDR3 is TGTGCCAGCACCCAGCAGGGGGGAGAGAACACTGAAGCTTTCTTT.

The rearrangement joins TRBV7-9 to TRBJ2-6; D not certain. This CDR3 region has 17 residues. Germline V gene lookup returns CDR1 SEHNR and CDR2 FQNEAQ (reference sequence). The ends were cut back, 5 bases at V and 0 bases at J, with 14 bases in the middle. The CDR3 is CASSPLRGISGANVLTF. The CDR3 region has the DNA TGTGCCAGCAGCCCCCTTCGAGGCATCTCTGGGGCCAACGTCCTGACTTTC.

As for this clone: Distinct nucleotide sequences in the sample also encode this CDR3. V gene TRBV30 combines with J gene TRBJ2-5; D gene ambiguous. V was trimmed by 4 bases and J by 2 bases, leaving 5 bases between them. This CDR3 is built from 11 residues. CDR1 is GTSNPN, CDR2 SVGIG, per germline (reference sequence). CDR3: CAWTEQETQYF. In DNA form, the CDR3 reads TGTGCCTGGACCGAACAAGAGACCCAGTACTTC.

This sequence joins TRBV29-1 and TRBJ2-1, with unresolved D. Germline CDR1 is SQVTM and CDR2 is ANQGSEA. The CDR3 has 17 amino acids. V was shortened by 5 bases and J by 7 bases, with 27 bases between the two germline ends. The DNA of the CDR3 is TGCAGCGTTCAAGGTGGATTTAGAGCAGCAAAAGTAAATGAGCAGTTCTTC. As protein: CSVQGGFRAAKVNEQFF.

The chain is built from TRBV27 and TRBJ1-5, with D maybe TRBD1 (6 bases). Germline V gene sequence: CDR1 MNHEY, CDR2 SMNVEV (reference sequence). Trimming removed 6 bases from V and 3 bases from J, with 12 bases in between. This CDR3 is 14 amino acids long. For the CDR3, the DNA is TGTGCCAGCAGCTCCGGACAGTTCAATCAGCCCCAGCATTTT. Its translation: CASSSGQFNQPQHF.

There are a few counts of this clone. The genes are TRBV9 and TRBJ2-5, with D perhaps TRBD1 or TRBD2 (5 bases each). V was shortened by 0 bases and J by 3 bases, with 9 bases between the two germline ends. Per germline, CDR1 SGDLS and CDR2 YYNGEE. The CDR3 loop spans 14 amino acids. CDR3 nucleotides: TGTGCCAGCAGCGTAGGGATGGGGGAAGAGACCCAGTACTTC. Translating it yields CASSVGMGEETQYF.

The chain combines TRBV18 with TRBJ2-3, with D perhaps matching TRBD2 (5 bases). V lost 6 bases and J 1 base, leaving 17 bases between the germline ends. CDR1 KGHSH and CDR2 LQKENI come from the germline V gene. This CDR3 is 16 amino acids long. The CDR3 region has the DNA TGTGCCAGCTCCCCGGGGTATAATAGCGGCACAGATACGCAGTATTTT. It translates to CASSPGYNSGTDTQYF.

This rearrangement joins TRBV11-2 to TRBJ1-4; possibly TRBD1 for D (6 bases). The germline V and J ends were trimmed by 4 bases and 0 bases, with 15 bases remaining between them. This CDR3 has 17 amino acids. Germline V gene data show CDR1 as SGHAT and CDR2 as FQNNGV. The CDR3 region has the DNA TGTGCCAGCAGCTCAGGGGTCAGGGGCGCAACTAATGAAAAACTGTTTTTT. Protein product: CASSSGVRGATNEKLFF. Together with reference TRBV11-2 and TRBJ1-4, the CDR3 gives the full variable domain: EAGVAQSPRYKIIEKRQSVAFWCNPISGHATLYWYQQILGQGPKLLIQFQNNGVVDDSQLPKDRFSAERLKGVDSTLKIQPAKLEDSAVYLCASSSGVRGATNEKLFFGSGTQLSVL.

This sequence joins TRBV5-1 and TRBJ1-4; D gene ambiguous. Deletions cut 4 bases from V and 6 bases from J, with 16 bases between. Germline values: CDR1 SGHRS, CDR2 YFSETQ. The CDR3 has 15 amino acids. The CDR3 DNA follows: TGCGCCAGCAGCCTGAGGGCAAAACCGGATGAAAAACTGTTTTTT. Residues: CASSLRAKPDEKLFF.

In its sample, this clone was seen a few times. The rearrangement links TRBV28 to TRBJ2-5, with a weak D call TRBD2 (5 bases). The germline V gene encodes CDR1 MDHEN and CDR2 SYDVKM. This CDR3 comprises 15 residues. The V end lost 1 base, the J end lost 1 base, and 10 bases lay between the germline ends. CDR3 region: CASSLLGATQETQYF. Written as DNA, the CDR3 is TGTGCCAGCAGTTTATTGGGAGCTACCCAAGAGACCCAGTACTTC.